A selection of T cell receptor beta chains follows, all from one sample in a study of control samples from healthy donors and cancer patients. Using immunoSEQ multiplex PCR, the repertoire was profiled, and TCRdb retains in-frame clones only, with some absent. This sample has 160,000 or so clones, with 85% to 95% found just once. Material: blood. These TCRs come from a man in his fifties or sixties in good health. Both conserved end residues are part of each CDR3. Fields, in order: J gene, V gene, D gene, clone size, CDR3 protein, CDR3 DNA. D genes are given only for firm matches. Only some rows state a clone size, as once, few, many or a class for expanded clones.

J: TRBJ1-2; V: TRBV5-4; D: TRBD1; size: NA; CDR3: CASSLRDRGGYTF; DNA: TGTGCCAGCAGCCTCCGGGACAGGGGTGGCTACACCTTC
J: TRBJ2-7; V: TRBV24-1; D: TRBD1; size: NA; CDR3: CATSDPGQGSSYEQYF; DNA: TGTGCCACCAGTGACCCCGGACAGGGTAGCTCCTACGAGCAGTACTTC
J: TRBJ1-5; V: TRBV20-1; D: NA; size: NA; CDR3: CSADGYQPQHF; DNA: TGCAGTGCAGATGGGTATCAGCCCCAGCATTTT
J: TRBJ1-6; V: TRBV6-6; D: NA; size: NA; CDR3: CASSTGTGLGTPLHF; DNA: TGTGCCAGCAGCACCGGGACCGGTCTTGGTACACCCCTCCACTTT
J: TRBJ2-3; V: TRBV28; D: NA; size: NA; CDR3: CASSSGGLDTQYF; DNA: TGTGCCAGCAGTTCCGGGGGATTGGATACGCAGTATTTT
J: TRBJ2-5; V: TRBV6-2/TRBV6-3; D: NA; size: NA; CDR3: CASSYSGRGGPETQYF; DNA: TGTGCCAGCAGTTACTCGGGGCGGGGAGGTCCAGAGACCCAGTACTTC
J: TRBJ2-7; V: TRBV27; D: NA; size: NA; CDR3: CASSLVVAGSYEQYF; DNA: TGTGCCAGCAGTTTAGTTGTCGCAGGGTCCTACGAGCAGTACTTC
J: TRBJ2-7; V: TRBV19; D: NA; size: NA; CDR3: CASSRDVSAYEQYF; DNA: TGTGCCAGTAGTAGGGACGTATCAGCCTACGAGCAGTACTTC
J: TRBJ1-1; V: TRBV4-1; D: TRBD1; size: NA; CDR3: CASSRGGLNTEAFF; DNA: TGCGCCAGCAGCCGAGGGGGCCTAAACACTGAAGCTTTCTTT
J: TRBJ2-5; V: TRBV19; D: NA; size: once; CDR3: CASSANQETQYF; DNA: TGTGCCAGTAGTGCAAACCAAGAGACCCAGTACTTC
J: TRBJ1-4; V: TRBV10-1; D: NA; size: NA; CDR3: CASRSGNNEKLFF; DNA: TGCGCCAGCAGATCAGGGAACAATGAAAAACTGTTTTTT
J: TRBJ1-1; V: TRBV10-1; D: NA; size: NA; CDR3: CASSPFSFSSGAFF; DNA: TGCGCCAGCAGCCCCTTCTCCTTCTCCTCTGGAGCTTTCTTT
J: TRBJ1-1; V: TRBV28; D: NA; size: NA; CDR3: CASRDGTGFMNTEAFF; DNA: TGTGCCAGCAGGGACGGTACGGGGTTTATGAACACTGAAGCTTTCTTT
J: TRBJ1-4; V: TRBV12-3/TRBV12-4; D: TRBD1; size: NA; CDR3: CASTLDRNEKLFF; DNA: TGTGCCAGCACCCTGGACAGGAATGAAAAACTGTTTTTT
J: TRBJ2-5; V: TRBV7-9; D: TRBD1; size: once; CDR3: CASSLTGVGETQYF; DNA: TGTGCCAGCAGCCTGACAGGGGTGGGAGAGACCCAGTACTTC
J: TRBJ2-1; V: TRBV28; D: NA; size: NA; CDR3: CASSRQLGFSYNEQFF; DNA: TGTGCCAGCAGTCGGCAACTAGGATTCTCCTACAATGAGCAGTTCTTC
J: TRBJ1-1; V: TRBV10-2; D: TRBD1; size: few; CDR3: CASRDSSTEAFF; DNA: TGCGCCAGCCGGGACAGCAGCACTGAAGCTTTCTTT
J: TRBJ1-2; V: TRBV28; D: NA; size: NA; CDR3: CASRGVAGYTF; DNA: TGTGCCAGTAGGGGGGTCGCTGGCTACACCTTC
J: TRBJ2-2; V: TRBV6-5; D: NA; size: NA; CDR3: CASRDMNTGELFF; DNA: TGTGCCAGCAGGGACATGAACACCGGGGAGCTGTTTTTT